The present T cell receptor beta chain was sequenced within a study of shared clonotypes between healthy human individuals. Adult Caucasians living in Nashville, Tennessee made up all of the donors. The CDR3 extends over 16 amino acids. CDR1 and CDR2 (germline): LGHNA, YNFKEQ. V was trimmed by 5 bases and J by 4 bases, leaving 19 bases between them. The run depth of the assay was deep. Libraries were prepared by immunoSEQ multiplex PCR; TCRdb keeps only in-frame clonotypes and omits some of them. The sample has fewer than 650,000 clones, less than 80% seen once. The material sequenced was PBMCs. This chain connects TRBV4-2 to TRBJ2-3; maybe TRBD2 (5 bases). This clonotype was obtained from a woman in her thirties or forties in good health. Some clones in this sample may be carry-over from other donors' samples. For the CDR3, the DNA is TGTGCCAGCAGCTTAGCCGGGAACCAAGGTTCAGATACGCAGTATTTT. Translated: CASSLAGNQGSDTQYF.